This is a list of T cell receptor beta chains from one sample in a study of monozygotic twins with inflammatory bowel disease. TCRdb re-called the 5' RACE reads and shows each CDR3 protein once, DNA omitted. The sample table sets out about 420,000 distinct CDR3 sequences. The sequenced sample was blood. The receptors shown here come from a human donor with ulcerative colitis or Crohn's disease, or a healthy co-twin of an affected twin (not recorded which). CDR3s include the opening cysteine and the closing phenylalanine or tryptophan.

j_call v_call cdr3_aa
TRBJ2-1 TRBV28 CASSPQKTSDEQFF
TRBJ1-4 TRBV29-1 CSVGITNEKLFF
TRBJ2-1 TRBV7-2 CASSLEGGGHEFF
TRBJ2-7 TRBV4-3 CASSPGQGPSGQYF
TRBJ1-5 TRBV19 CASSISGTPGNQPQHF
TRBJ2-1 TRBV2 CASSRLAGGRNEQFF
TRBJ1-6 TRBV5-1 CASSTGQNLSPLHF
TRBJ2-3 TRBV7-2 CASSLAWGVDTQYF
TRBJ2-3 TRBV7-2 CASSAHYRPGDTQYF
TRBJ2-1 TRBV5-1 CASSPGPYEQFF
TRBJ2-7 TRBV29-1 CSGGEGRSSYEQYF
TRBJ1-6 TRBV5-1 CASSLEINSPLHF
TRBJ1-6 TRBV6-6 CASSYRQSLHF
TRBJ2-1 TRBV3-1 CASSPMRAGWPDNEQFF
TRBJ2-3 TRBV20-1 CSARGAAYGTDTQYF
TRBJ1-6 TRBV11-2 CASSSSNRTGPRSYNSPLHF
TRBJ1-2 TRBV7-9 CASSRQGLNYGYTF
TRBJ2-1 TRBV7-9 CASSSPTSGNGDNEQFF
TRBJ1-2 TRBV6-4 CASFSRENYGYTF
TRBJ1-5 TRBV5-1 CASSLAGGEPQHF
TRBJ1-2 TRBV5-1 CASSYRQGIGYGYTF
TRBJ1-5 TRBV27 CASSLGTSGNQPQHF
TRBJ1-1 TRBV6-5 CASSYRPPWFEGFDTEAFF